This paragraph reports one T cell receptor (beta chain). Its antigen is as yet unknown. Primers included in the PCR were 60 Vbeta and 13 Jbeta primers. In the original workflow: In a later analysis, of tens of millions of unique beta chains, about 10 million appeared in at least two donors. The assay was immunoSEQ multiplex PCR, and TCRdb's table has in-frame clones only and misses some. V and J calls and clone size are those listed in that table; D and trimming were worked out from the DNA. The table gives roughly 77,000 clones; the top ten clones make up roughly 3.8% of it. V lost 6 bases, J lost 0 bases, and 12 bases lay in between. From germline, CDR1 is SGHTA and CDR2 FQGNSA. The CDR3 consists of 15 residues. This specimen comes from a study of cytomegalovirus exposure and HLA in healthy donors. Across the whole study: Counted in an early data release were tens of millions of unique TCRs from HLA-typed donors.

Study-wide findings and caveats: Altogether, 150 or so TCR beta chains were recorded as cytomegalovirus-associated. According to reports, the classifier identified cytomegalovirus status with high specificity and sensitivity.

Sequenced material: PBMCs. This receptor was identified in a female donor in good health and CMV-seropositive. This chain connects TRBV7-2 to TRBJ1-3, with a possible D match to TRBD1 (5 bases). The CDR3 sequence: CASSWDSDSGNTIYF. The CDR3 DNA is TGTGCCAGCAGTTGGGACTCCGACTCTGGAAACACCATATATTTT.